This T cell receptor (beta chain) is from a study of blood T cell repertoires in COVID-19. In the study overall: Samples taken during acute and convalescent COVID-19 were collected in the United States, Italy and Spain. Nucleic acid was either cDNA or gDNA, and it came from T cells, B-cell-depleted T cells, or PBMCs.

Germline CDR1 is SGHAT and CDR2 is FQNNGV. The CDR3 covers 17 residues. V shed 5 bases, J shed 6 bases, and the junction held 8 bases outside the gene matches. In the authors' methods: Using reference gene primer amplification, nucleated cell counts were estimated. Clones were sequenced by immunoSEQ multiplex PCR, and TCRdb holds only the in-frame ones, with some missing. V, J and clone size are those of that table, while D and trimming were read from the DNA. The sample has about 180,000 clones; approximately 88% are singletons. V and J are TRBV11-2 and TRBJ2-1; TRBD2 aligns across 15 bases. Sequenced input: peripheral blood. The clonotype originates from a woman in her 30s with acute or convalescent COVID-19. CDR3 DNA sequence: TGTGCCAGCAGCCGGACTAGCGGGAGGGCTGGGGGCAATGAGCAGTTCTTC. Translation: CASSRTSGRAGGNEQFF.